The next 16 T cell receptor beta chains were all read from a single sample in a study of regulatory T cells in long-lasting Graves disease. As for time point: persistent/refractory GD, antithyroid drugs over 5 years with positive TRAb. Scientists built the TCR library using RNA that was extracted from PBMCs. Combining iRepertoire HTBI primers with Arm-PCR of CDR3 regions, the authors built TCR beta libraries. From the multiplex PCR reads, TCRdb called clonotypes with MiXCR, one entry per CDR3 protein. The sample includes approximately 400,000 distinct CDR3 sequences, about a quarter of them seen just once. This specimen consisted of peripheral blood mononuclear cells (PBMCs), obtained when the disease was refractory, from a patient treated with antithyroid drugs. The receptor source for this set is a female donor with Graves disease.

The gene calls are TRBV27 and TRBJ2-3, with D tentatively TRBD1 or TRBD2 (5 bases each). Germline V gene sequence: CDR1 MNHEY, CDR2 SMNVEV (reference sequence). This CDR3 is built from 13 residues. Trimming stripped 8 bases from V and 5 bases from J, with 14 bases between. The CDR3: CASGGFTGDTQYF. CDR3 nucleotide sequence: TGTGCCAGCGGGGGATTTACAGGAGATACGCAGTATTTT.

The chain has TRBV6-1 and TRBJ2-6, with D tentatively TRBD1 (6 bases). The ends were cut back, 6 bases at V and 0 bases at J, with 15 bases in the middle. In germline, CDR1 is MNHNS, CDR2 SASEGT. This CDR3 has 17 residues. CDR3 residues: CASSSQRGSSGANVLTF. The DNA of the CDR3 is TGTGCCAGCAGCTCCCAAAGGGGGAGCTCTGGGGCCAACGTCCTGACTTTC.

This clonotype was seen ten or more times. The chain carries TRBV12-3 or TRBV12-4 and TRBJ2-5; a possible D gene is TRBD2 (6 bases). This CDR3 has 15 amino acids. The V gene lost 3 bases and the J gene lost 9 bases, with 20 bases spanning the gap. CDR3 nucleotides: TGTGCCAGCAGTTTTCGGCGGGATGACCTAGGAGCCCAGTACTTC. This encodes CASSFRRDDLGAQYF.

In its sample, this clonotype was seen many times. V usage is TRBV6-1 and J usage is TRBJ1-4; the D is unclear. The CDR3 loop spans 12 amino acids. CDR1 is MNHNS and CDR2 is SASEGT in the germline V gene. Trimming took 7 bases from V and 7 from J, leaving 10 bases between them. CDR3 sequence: CASTRAGEKLFF. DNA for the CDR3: TGTGCCAGCACTAGGGCGGGTGAAAAACTGTTTTTT.

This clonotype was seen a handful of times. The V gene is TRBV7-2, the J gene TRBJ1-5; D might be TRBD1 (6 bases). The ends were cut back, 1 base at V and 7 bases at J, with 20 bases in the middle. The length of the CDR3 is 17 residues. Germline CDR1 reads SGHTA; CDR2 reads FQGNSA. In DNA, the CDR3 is TGTGCCAGCAGCTTAGGGTCTTGGGGGCGGGTATCCCAGCCCCAGCATTTT. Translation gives CASSLGSWGRVSQPQHF. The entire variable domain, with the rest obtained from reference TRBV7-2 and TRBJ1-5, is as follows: GAGVSQSPSNKVTEKGKDVELRCDPISGHTALYWYRQSLGQGLEFLIYFQGNSAPDKSGLPSDRFSAERTGGSVSTLTIQRTQQEDSAVYLCASSLGSWGRVSQPQHFGDGTRLSIL.

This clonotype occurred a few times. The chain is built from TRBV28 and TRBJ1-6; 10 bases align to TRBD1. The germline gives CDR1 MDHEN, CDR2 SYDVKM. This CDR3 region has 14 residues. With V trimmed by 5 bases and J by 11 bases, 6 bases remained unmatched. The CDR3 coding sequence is TGTGCCAGCAGTCCCGACAGGGGGCTAACACCCCTCCACTTT. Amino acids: CASSPDRGLTPLHF.

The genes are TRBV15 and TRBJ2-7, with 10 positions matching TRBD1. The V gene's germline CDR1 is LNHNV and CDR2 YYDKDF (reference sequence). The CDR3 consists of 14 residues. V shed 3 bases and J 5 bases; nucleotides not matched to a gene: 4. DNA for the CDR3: TGTGCCACCAGCAGTTGGGGACAGGGGAACGAGCAGTACTTC. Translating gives CATSSWGQGNEQYF. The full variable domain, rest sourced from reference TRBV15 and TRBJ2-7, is DAMVIQNPRYQVTQFGKPVTLSCSQTLNHNVMYWYQQKSSQAPKLLFHYYDKDFNNEADTPDNFQSRRPNTSFCFLDIRSPGLGDTAMYLCATSSWGQGNEQYFGPGTRLTVT.

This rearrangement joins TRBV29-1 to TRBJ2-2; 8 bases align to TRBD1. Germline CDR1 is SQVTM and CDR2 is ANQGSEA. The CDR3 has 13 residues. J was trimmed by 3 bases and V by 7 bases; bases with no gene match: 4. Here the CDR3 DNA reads TGCAGCGCCTACAGGGGGGACACCGGGGAGCTGTTTTTT. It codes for CSAYRGDTGELFF.

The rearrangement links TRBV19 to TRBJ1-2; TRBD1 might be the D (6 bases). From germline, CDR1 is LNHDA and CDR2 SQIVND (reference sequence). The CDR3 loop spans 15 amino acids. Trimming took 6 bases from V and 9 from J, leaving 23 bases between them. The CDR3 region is CASRDGGSPGARYTF. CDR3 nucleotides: TGTGCCAGTAGGGACGGAGGATCCCCAGGGGCTCGCTACACCTTC. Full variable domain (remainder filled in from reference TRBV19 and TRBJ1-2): DGGITQSPKYLFRKEGQNVTLSCEQNLNHDAMYWYRQDPGQGLRLIYYSQIVNDFQKGDIAEGYSVSREKKESFPLTVTSAQKNPTAFYLCASRDGGSPGARYTFGSGTRLTVV.

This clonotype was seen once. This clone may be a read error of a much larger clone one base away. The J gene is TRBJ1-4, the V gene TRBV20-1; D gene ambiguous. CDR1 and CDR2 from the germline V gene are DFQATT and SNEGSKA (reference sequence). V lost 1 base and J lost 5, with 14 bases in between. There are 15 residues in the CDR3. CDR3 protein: CSARGTGWPNEKLFF. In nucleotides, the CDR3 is TGCAGTGCTAGAGGGACGGGGTGGCCCAATGAAAAACTGTTTTTT.

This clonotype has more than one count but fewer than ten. The CDR3 region has the DNA TGTGCCAGCAGCTTAGCGCTCGCTAGCGGGAGATCCGAGCAGTACTTC. Translating it yields CASSLALASGRSEQYF. The genes are TRBV7-2 and TRBJ2-7, with TRBD2 identical over 10 bases. CDR1 and CDR2 from the germline V gene are SGHTA and FQGNSA. CDR3 length: 16 amino acids. Trimming removed 0 bases from V and 6 bases from J; junction bases left unmatched: 8.

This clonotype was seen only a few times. The chain's CDR3 is CAIYMGYGYTF. The CDR3 DNA sequence: TGTGCCATTTACATGGGCTATGGCTACACCTTC. V is TRBV10-3 and J is TRBJ1-2; no clear D gene. CDR1 and CDR2 from the germline V gene are ENHRY and SYGVKD. Trimming pared 9 bases from V and 4 bases from J, leaving 9 bases between. The CDR3 extends over 11 amino acids.

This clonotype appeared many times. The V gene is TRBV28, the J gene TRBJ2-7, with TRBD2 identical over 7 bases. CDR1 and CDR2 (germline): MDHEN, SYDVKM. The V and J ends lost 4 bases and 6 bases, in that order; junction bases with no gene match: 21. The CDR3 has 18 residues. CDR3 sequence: CASSSSREGRRMRAEQYF. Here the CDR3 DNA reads TGTGCCAGCAGTTCCTCAAGGGAGGGTCGGAGAATGCGCGCCGAGCAGTACTTC.

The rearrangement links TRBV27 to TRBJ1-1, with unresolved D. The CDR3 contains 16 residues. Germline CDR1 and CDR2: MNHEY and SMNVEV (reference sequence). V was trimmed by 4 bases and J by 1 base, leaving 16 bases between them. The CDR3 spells CASSSRAVLRNTEAFF. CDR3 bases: TGTGCCAGCAGTTCCCGGGCCGTATTGCGGAACACTGAAGCTTTCTTT.

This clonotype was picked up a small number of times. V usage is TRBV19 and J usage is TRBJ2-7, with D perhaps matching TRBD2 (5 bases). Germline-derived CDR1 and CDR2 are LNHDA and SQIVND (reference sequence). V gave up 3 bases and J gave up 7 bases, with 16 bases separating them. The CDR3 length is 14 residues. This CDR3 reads CASSMIDLRGEQYF. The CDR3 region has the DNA TGTGCCAGTAGTATGATAGACCTCCGGGGAGAGCAGTACTTC.

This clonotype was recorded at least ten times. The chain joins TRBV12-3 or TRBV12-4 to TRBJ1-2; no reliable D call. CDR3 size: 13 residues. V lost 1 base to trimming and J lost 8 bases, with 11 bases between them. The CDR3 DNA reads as TGTGCCAGCAGTTTAGGACGGATTCCGGGCTACACCTTC. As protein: CASSLGRIPGYTF.